This TCR beta chain was documented in a study of T cells after yellow fever vaccination. Overall study results and limits: Clones that expanded after primary vaccination mostly reappeared after the booster (96% CD4, around 87% CD8).

Worth noting for this clonotype: Antigen specificity is unknown.

Germline V gene sequence: CDR1 DFQATT, CDR2 SNEGSKA (reference sequence). The CDR3 sequence is 13 residues long. V was trimmed by 5 bases and J by 9 bases, leaving 17 bases between them. TCRdb re-derived calls from the 5' RACE reads in MiXCR, one entry per CDR3 protein. The sample has about 430,000 distinct CDR3 sequences, around 20% seen once. The source material was PBMCs, sampled before the yellow fever booster vaccination. The chain links TRBV20-1 to TRBJ2-4; weak D call: TRBD1 (6 bases). This TCR derives from a man between 18 and 35 years old who received the YFV17D yellow fever vaccine. The DNA of the CDR3 is TGCAGTGCTTCCCGAGGGCGAGGGGGCATTCAGTACTTC. This gives the protein CSASRGRGGIQYF.